A single sample is the source of the 8 T cell receptor beta chains below, sequenced in a study of prognosis after radiotherapy for stage I lung cancer. The study amplified the TCR beta CDR3 region from genomic DNA. This amplification was carried out by two rounds of multiplex PCR. Gene-specific TRBV and TRBJ primers were used in PCR round one. TCRdb reprocessed the multiplex PCR reads with MiXCR, giving one entry per CDR3 protein. This table holds tens of thousands of distinct CDR3 sequences, around 27% found once. Sequenced material: PBMCs, taken before or after stereotactic body radiation therapy (not recorded which). The receptors here all came from a donor over 45 with non-small cell lung cancer.

This clonotype was detected many times. A read error may produce the germline difference seen at one junction end. The chain has TRBV7-7 and TRBJ2-2; D remains unclear. CDR3 size: 15 residues. Germline V lookup: CDR1 SSHAT, CDR2 FNYEAQ (reference sequence). Written as DNA, the CDR3 is TGTGCTAGCAGCTCCTTGTCAAGGGTCGGCGGGGAGCTGTTTTTT. Protein sequence: CASSSLSRVGGELFF. The complete variable domain, with remaining parts taken from reference TRBV7-7 and TRBJ2-2, reads GAGVSQSPRYKVTKRGQDVTLRCDPISSHATLYWYQQALGQGPEFLTYFNYEAQPDKSGLPSDRFSAERPEGSISTLTIQRTEQRDSAMYRCASSSLSRVGGELFFGEGSRLTVL.

This clonotype showed up many times. The chain recombines TRBV6-1 with TRBJ1-1; D possibly corresponds to TRBD1 (5 bases). V lost 6 bases and J 5 bases, leaving 16 bases between the germline ends. The CDR3 is made up of 14 amino acids. Germline V gene lookup returns CDR1 MNHNS and CDR2 SASEGT. As DNA, the CDR3 is TGTGCCAGCAGGGGGGGGACCCCGGGGACTGAAGCTTTCTTT. As protein: CASRGGTPGTEAFF.

This clonotype was found once. A far larger clone is off by one base, so a read error is likely. The chain employs TRBV6-5 and TRBJ1-5; D is possibly TRBD1 (6 bases). The CDR3 extends over 16 amino acids. V was trimmed by 8 bases and J by 7 bases, leaving 24 bases between them. Germline lookup yields CDR1 MNHEY and CDR2 SVGAGI. CDR3 region: CASETQRGGSFQPQHF. CDR3 sequence (DNA): TGTGCCAGCGAAACTCAACGAGGGGGGTCTTTCCAGCCCCAGCATTTT.

This clonotype was counted ten times or more. This chain joins TRBV2 and TRBJ1-1; unclear D gene. Trimming left V 8 bases short and J 1 base short, with 11 bases between. This CDR3 has 13 residues. The germline gives CDR1 SNHLY, CDR2 FYNNEI. CDR3 sequence reads: CASHLTQNTEAFF. For the CDR3, the DNA is TGTGCCAGCCACCTGACACAGAACACTGAAGCTTTCTTT.

On this clonotype: The junction does not match germline at one end; this may be a read error. This chain links TRBV18 with TRBJ1-1; 8 nucleotides match TRBD1. Germline CDR1 reads KGHSH; CDR2 reads LQKENI. CDR3 length equals 14 residues. CDR3 sequence: CASSPQGARTESFF. DNA for the CDR3: TGTGCCAGCTCACCTCAGGGGGCTAGGACTGAATCTTTCTTT. The variable domain in full, with the rest retrieved from reference TRBV18 and TRBJ1-1, is NAGVMQNPRHLVRRRGQEARLRCSPMKGHSHVYWYRQLPEEGLKFMVYLQKENIIDESGMPKERFSAEFPKEGPSILRIQQVVRGDSAAYFCASSPQGARTESFFGQGTRLTVV.

This clonotype has at least ten counts. The chain couples TRBV19 to TRBJ2-1; D perhaps matches TRBD2 (5 bases). Germline loops: CDR1 LNHDA, CDR2 SQIVND (reference sequence). With 6 bases removed from V and 4 bases from J, the gap between germline ends came to 13 bases. This CDR3 is 14 amino acids long. The CDR3 bases are TGTGCCAGTAGGGCTAGCCCTCAATACAATGAGCAGTTCTTC. As protein: CASRASPQYNEQFF.

With regard to this clonotype: One base separates it from a far larger clone, so it is likely a read error. The chain uses TRBV6-2 or TRBV6-3 and TRBJ2-7, with TRBD2 identical over 8 bases. This CDR3 is built from 14 residues. CDR1 and CDR2 from the germline V gene are MNHEY and SVGEGT. CDR3 residues: CASSYSQAGEEQYF. The CDR3 nucleotides are TGTGCCAGCAGCTACTCCCAAGCGGGGGAAGAGCAGTACTTC.

A remark on this clonotype: At one boundary the junction diverges from the germline segment, which might be a read error. The J gene is TRBJ2-7, the V gene TRBV20-1; no clear D. The germline CDR1 and CDR2 sequences are DFQATT and SNEGSKA (reference sequence). This CDR3 contains 15 residues. The CDR3 sequence: CSDRDRTWHSYEQYF. CDR3 nucleotides: TGCAGTGATAGAGATAGGACCTGGCACTCCTACGAGCAGTACTTC.